One sample yielded the 25 T cell receptor beta chains listed below, sequenced in a study of cytomegalovirus exposure and HLA in healthy donors. Vbeta (60) and Jbeta (13) primers were used in the PCR. Data came from immunoSEQ multiplex PCR; TCRdb stores just in-frame clones and leaves some out. The data contain around 140,000 clones, around 82% of them seen just once; the ten biggest clones take up 2.5% to 3%. Specimen: PBMCs. Receptors originate from a female donor in good health and CMV-seronegative.

The chain employs TRBV4-1 and TRBJ1-5, with 10 positions matching TRBD1. The CDR3 sequence is 15 residues long. The V segment lost 3 bases and the J segment 11 bases; nucleotides outside the gene matches: 10. Germline CDR1 MGHRA, CDR2 YSYEKL. Here the CDR3 reads CASSHDRGPSRTQHF. CDR3 bases: TGCGCCAGCAGCCACGACAGGGGGCCCTCTCGGACCCAGCATTTT.

V usage is TRBV7-2 and J usage is TRBJ1-5; 7 bases align to TRBD1. The CDR3 spans 12 residues. V lost 3 bases and J lost 10; bases outside the gene matches: 3. Germline V lookup: CDR1 SGHTA, CDR2 FQGNSA. The DNA of the CDR3 is TGTGCCAGCAGCTTCCCAGGGGGTCCCCAGCATTTT. Encoded protein: CASSFPGGPQHF.

The chain has TRBV19 and TRBJ1-2; TRBD1 agrees at 9 bases. V lost 5 bases and J lost 3; bases outside the gene matches: 4. CDR3 size: 14 residues. Germline CDR1 LNHDA, CDR2 SQIVND (reference sequence). In DNA form, the CDR3 reads TGTGCCAGTAGTGGGACAGGGAGTTACTATGGCTACACCTTC. As protein: CASSGTGSYYGYTF.

The CDR3 loop is CASSLDAPDRGARNTEAFF. The CDR3, as DNA: TGTGCCAGCAGCTTAGACGCCCCGGATCGGGGGGCGAGGAACACTGAAGCTTTCTTT. This chain uses TRBV7-2 with TRBJ1-1, with D maybe TRBD1 (6 bases). The germline CDR1 and CDR2 sequences are SGHTA and FQGNSA. Trimming removed 1 base from V and 1 base from J, with 22 bases in between. The CDR3 length is 19 residues.

This clone has a handful of counts. The chain employs TRBV4-1 and TRBJ2-1; D perhaps matches TRBD2 (5 bases). Germline assignment: CDR1 MGHRA and CDR2 YSYEKL. This CDR3 has 18 residues. V was cut by 0 bases and J by 1 base, with 16 bases left in between. The CDR3 here is CASSQDRTGIPSYNEQFF. CDR3 bases: TGCGCCAGCAGCCAAGATCGAACCGGGATCCCGTCCTACAATGAGCAGTTCTTC.

The rearrangement uses TRBV28 and TRBJ2-2; D perhaps matches TRBD2 (5 bases). The germline V and J ends were trimmed by 6 bases and 5 bases, with 10 bases remaining between them. This CDR3 contains 13 residues. Germline CDR1 and CDR2: MDHEN and SYDVKM. CDR3 sequence (DNA): TGTGCCAGCAGCAAACTAGGGACCGGGGAGCTGTTTTTT. Translation gives CASSKLGTGELFF.

The V and J genes are TRBV4-2 and TRBJ2-3, with 10 bases identical to TRBD2. From germline, CDR1 is LGHNA and CDR2 YNFKEQ. V was clipped by 0 bases and J by 3 bases; unmatched bases: 6. This CDR3 has 17 residues. This CDR3 reads CASSQDGSGGATDTQYF. CDR3 DNA: TGTGCCAGCAGCCAAGATGGCAGCGGGGGGGCAACAGATACGCAGTATTTT.

Remarks on this clone: Germline is not matched at one junction end, which may reflect a read error. The chain links TRBV7-9 to TRBJ2-1; TRBD1 might be the D (6 bases). There are 19 residues in the CDR3. Germline values: CDR1 SEHNR, CDR2 FQNEAQ (reference sequence). The CDR3: CASSLSRTEFIRSYSEQFF. The DNA of the CDR3 is TGTGCCAGCAGCTTAAGTAGGACAGAGTTTATTCGCTCCTACAGTGAGCAGTTCTTC.

The chain carries TRBV30 and TRBJ1-6, with no clear D. Germline lookup yields CDR1 GTSNPN and CDR2 SVGIG (reference sequence). V lost 1 base and J 1 base, leaving 5 bases between the germline ends. This CDR3 is 14 amino acids long. The CDR3 sequence is CAWSAMSYNSPLHF. For the CDR3, the DNA is TGTGCCTGGAGTGCCATGTCCTATAATTCACCCCTCCACTTT.

This clone was picked up one time. The chain joins TRBV18 to TRBJ2-5; the match to TRBD1 covers 7 bases. CDR3 length equals 16 residues. Germline V lookup: CDR1 KGHSH, CDR2 LQKENI. V dropped 2 bases and J dropped 3; count of bases not matched to a gene: 9. The CDR3, as DNA: TGTGCCAGCTCACCAAAGACAGGGTTTTCTAAAGAGACCCAGTACTTC. Translation gives CASSPKTGFSKETQYF.

The chain employs TRBV29-1 and TRBJ2-1; 12 bases agree with TRBD2. The CDR3 sequence is 13 residues long. The germline gives CDR1 SQVTM, CDR2 ANQGSEA. Trimming took 4 bases from V and 10 from J; bases not matched to a gene: 5. The CDR3 here is CSVGTSGASEQFF. The CDR3 coding sequence is TGCAGCGTTGGGACTAGCGGGGCTTCAGAGCAGTTCTTC.

The chain carries TRBV11-2 and TRBJ2-5, with 7 bases fitting TRBD1. The CDR3 extends over 16 amino acids. The V gene's germline CDR1 is SGHAT and CDR2 FQNNGV. V was pared by 5 bases and J by 0 bases, with 9 bases of the junction left unmatched. CDR3 in amino acids: CASSQGTVPYQETQYF. CDR3 nucleotide sequence: TGTGCCAGCAGCCAAGGGACAGTCCCCTACCAAGAGACCCAGTACTTC.

The J gene is TRBJ2-5, the V gene TRBV20-1, with a tentative D call TRBD1 (5 bases). The CDR3 length is 10 residues. Germline V CDR1 and CDR2: DFQATT, SNEGSKA (reference sequence). The V gene lost 6 bases and the J gene lost 3 bases, with 5 bases spanning the gap. In nucleotides, the CDR3 is TGCAGTGCAGGGGAAGAGACCCAGTACTTC. It specifies CSAGEETQYF.

V gene TRBV9 combines with J gene TRBJ2-7; D gene uncertain. Looked up from germline, CDR1 is SGDLS and CDR2 is YYNGEE. CDR3 length equals 14 residues. V was shortened by 4 bases and J by 4 bases, with 15 bases between the two germline ends. CDR3 nucleotide sequence: TGTGCCAGCAGCCCAAATTACGGTATTTACGAGCAGTACTTC. Its translation is CASSPNYGIYEQYF.

The rearrangement joins TRBV19 to TRBJ2-2, with D perhaps TRBD1 (5 bases). V lost 4 bases to trimming and J lost 1 base, with 10 bases between them. The CDR3 has 15 residues. From germline, CDR1 is LNHDA and CDR2 SQIVND (reference sequence). CDR3: CASSKGLRNTGELFF. CDR3 nucleotide sequence: TGTGCCAGTAGTAAGGGGCTGAGGAACACCGGGGAGCTGTTTTTT.

Remarks on this clone: The junction shows a germline mismatch at one end, possibly a read error. The V call is TRBV30, the J call TRBJ2-2, with 7 bases that match TRBD2. The germline V gene encodes CDR1 GTSNPN and CDR2 SVGIG (reference sequence). The CDR3 is made up of 12 amino acids. The CDR3 nucleotides are TGTGCCTGGAGTTTGGGCCCGGGGGGGCTGTTTTTT. Its protein is CAWSLGPGGLFF.

Only one count was recorded for this clone. V and J are TRBV4-1 and TRBJ1-2, with TRBD1 as a possible D gene (6 bases). The germline gives CDR1 MGHRA, CDR2 YSYEKL. The CDR3 contains 15 residues. V lost 4 bases, J lost 3 bases, and 15 bases lay in between. In nucleotides, the CDR3 is TGCGCCAGCAGCCCAAGGACAGTTTCGGACTATGGCTACACCTTC. This gives the protein CASSPRTVSDYGYTF.

The chain uses TRBV13 and TRBJ2-1; 10 bases are shared with TRBD2. Per germline, CDR1 PRHDT and CDR2 FYEKMQ (reference sequence). The length of the CDR3 is 16 residues. V dropped 6 bases and J dropped 6; count of bases not matched to a gene: 11. The CDR3 protein is CASSLLGTSARNEQFF. The CDR3, as DNA: TGTGCCAGCAGTCTTCTGGGGACTAGCGCCCGCAATGAGCAGTTCTTC.

The CDR3 region is CASSPLGHEQYF. The CDR3 DNA is TGTGCCAGCAGCCCCCTTGGGCACGAGCAGTACTTC. V and J are TRBV7-9 and TRBJ2-7, with D uncertain. Germline V gene lookup returns CDR1 SEHNR and CDR2 FQNEAQ (reference sequence). The V end lost 5 bases, the J end lost 5 bases, and 10 bases lay between the germline ends. This CDR3 contains 12 residues.

This clone showed up just a few times. The rearrangement uses TRBV5-6 and TRBJ1-1, with TRBD1 as a possible D gene (5 bases). The V gene lost 4 bases and the J gene lost 1 base, with 14 bases spanning the gap. The CDR3 loop spans 15 amino acids. Germline V gives CDR1 SGHDT, CDR2 YYEEEE. As DNA, the CDR3 is TGTGCCAGCAGCCTCAGTCGGGACTGGAACACTGAAGCTTTCTTT. Its protein is CASSLSRDWNTEAFF.

This rearrangement joins TRBV5-1 to TRBJ2-7; weak D call: TRBD2 (6 bases). Germline CDR1 SGHRS, CDR2 YFSETQ. The CDR3 contains 15 residues. The V gene lost 3 bases and the J gene lost 0 bases, with 13 bases spanning the gap. The CDR3 nucleotides are TGCGCCAGCAGCTCCCCGGAGGGACTCTCCTACGAGCAGTACTTC. This translates into CASSSPEGLSYEQYF.

The chain links TRBV4-2 to TRBJ1-1; D remains unclear. From germline, CDR1 is LGHNA and CDR2 YNFKEQ. Trimming took 0 bases from V and 0 from J, leaving 8 bases between them. The CDR3 has 15 residues. The CDR3 here is CASSQDPYVNTEAFF. The CDR3, as DNA: TGTGCCAGCAGCCAAGATCCCTACGTGAACACTGAAGCTTTCTTT.

This clone occurred once. The V gene is TRBV28, the J gene TRBJ2-5, with 8 positions matching TRBD2. The CDR3 sequence is 15 residues long. Germline V lookup: CDR1 MDHEN, CDR2 SYDVKM. Trimming took 2 bases from V and 4 from J; bases not matched to a gene: 6. The CDR3 spells CASSLAGGLGETQYF. Here the CDR3 DNA reads TGTGCCAGCAGTTTAGCGGGAGGTCTTGGAGAGACCCAGTACTTC.

This chain uses TRBV5-4 with TRBJ1-6, with 7 nucleotides matching TRBD1. V was clipped by 4 bases and J by 9 bases; unmatched bases: 4. Per the germline V gene, CDR1 is SGHNT and CDR2 is YYREEE (reference sequence). The CDR3 length is 13 residues. The CDR3 DNA reads as TGTGCCAGCAGCGTAAACAGGGGTTCACCCCTCCACTTT. Translating it yields CASSVNRGSPLHF.

V is TRBV5-1 and J is TRBJ1-3; D gene ambiguous. V lost 1 base and J lost 0, with 11 bases in between. Germline V CDR1 and CDR2: SGHRS, YFSETQ. The CDR3 is made up of 16 amino acids. As DNA, the CDR3 is TGCGCCAGCAGCTTGTCATGGGAGCCCTCTGGAAACACCATATATTTT. Amino acids: CASSLSWEPSGNTIYF.